These 17 T cell receptor beta chains originate from one sample sequenced in a study of lymphopenia after photon versus proton radiotherapy. Profiling relied on immunoSEQ multiplex PCR, and the TCRdb table lists in-frame clones only, not all of them. The sample contains roughly 25,000 clones, 85% of which appear only once. The sample in question was peripheral blood, obtained from a patient treated with photon-based radiotherapy. These receptor sequences come from a man younger than 45 with gastric cancer.

In its sample, this clone was seen once. This chain connects TRBV7-2 to TRBJ2-3, with 13 positions matching TRBD2. J was trimmed by 5 bases and V by 0 bases; bases with no gene match: 2. From germline, CDR1 is SGHTA and CDR2 FQGNSA. The CDR3 has 16 amino acids. The chain's CDR3 is CASSLAGTSGIDTQYF. CDR3 bases: TGTGCCAGCAGCTTAGCTGGGACTAGCGGGATAGATACGCAGTATTTT.

The V call is TRBV7-2, the J call TRBJ2-5, with D possibly being TRBD1 (6 bases). This CDR3 contains 13 residues. Germline lookup yields CDR1 SGHTA and CDR2 FQGNSA. V was cut by 5 bases and J by 5 bases, with 12 bases left in between. The CDR3 sequence: CASSEHRVETQYF. The CDR3 DNA follows: TGTGCCAGCAGCGAACACAGGGTTGAGACCCAGTACTTC.

The chain uses TRBV19 and TRBJ2-1, with a possible D match to TRBD1 (5 bases). The CDR3 runs to 11 residues. V gave up 10 bases and J gave up 8 bases, with 12 bases separating them. Germline CDR1 and CDR2: LNHDA and SQIVND (reference sequence). The DNA for the CDR3 is TGTGCCACCCAGGGTGGCGATGAGCAGTTCTTC. Its protein product is CATQGGDEQFF. Complete variable domain (other parts from reference TRBV19 and TRBJ2-1): DGGITQSPKYLFRKEGQNVTLSCEQNLNHDAMYWYRQDPGQGLRLIYYSQIVNDFQKGDIAEGYSVSREKKESFPLTVTSAQKNPTAFYLCATQGGDEQFFGPGTRLTVL.

The chain employs TRBV4-2 and TRBJ2-1, with D perhaps matching TRBD2 (6 bases). From germline, CDR1 is LGHNA and CDR2 YNFKEQ. V was trimmed by 1 base and J by 6 bases, leaving 13 bases between them. This CDR3 has 15 amino acids. CDR3 bases: TGTGCCAGCAGCCAAGTAGGGCGGGACGGCAATGAGCAGTTCTTC. Its translation: CASSQVGRDGNEQFF.

V and J are TRBV7-3 and TRBJ2-1, with 8 bases matching TRBD2. The V gene end was trimmed by 4 bases and the J gene end by 6 bases; junction bases not matched to a gene: 8. Germline V gene sequence: CDR1 SGHTA, CDR2 FQGTGA. The CDR3 has 15 residues. The DNA for the CDR3 is TGTGCCAGCAGCTACGTTGCGGGGGGCGGCAATGAGCAGTTCTTC. The encoded protein is CASSYVAGGGNEQFF. The full variable domain, in which reference TRBV7-3 and TRBJ2-1 provide the parts outside the CDR3, is GAGVSQTPSNKVTEKGKYVELRCDPISGHTALYWYRQSLGQGPEFLIYFQGTGAADDSGLPNDRFFAVRPEGSVSTLKIQRTERGDSAVYLCASSYVAGGGNEQFFGPGTRLTVL.

The chain recombines TRBV27 with TRBJ1-1; D remains ambiguous. V lost 6 bases and J 5 bases, leaving 10 bases between the germline ends. CDR3 size: 12 residues. The V gene's germline CDR1 is MNHEY and CDR2 SMNVEV (reference sequence). CDR3 amino acids: CASRDGGTEAFF. The CDR3 nucleotides are TGTGCCAGCAGAGACGGCGGGACTGAAGCTTTCTTT.

V is TRBV7-2 and J is TRBJ1-2, with TRBD1 matching over 7 bases. With 5 bases clipped from V and 0 bases from J, the junction kept 6 bases outside the gene matches. The CDR3 extends over 15 amino acids. Germline CDR1 is SGHTA and CDR2 is FQGNSA. The DNA of the CDR3 is TGTGCCAGCAGCCTAGGGACAGCAGCTAACTATGGCTACACCTTC. This encodes CASSLGTAANYGYTF.

V is TRBV27 and J is TRBJ2-2, with 9 bases identical to TRBD1. The CDR3 is 17 residues long. Germline CDR1 and CDR2: MNHEY and SMNVEV (reference sequence). J was trimmed by 1 base and V by 5 bases; bases with no gene match: 8. CDR3 in amino acids: CASSDTGTGKNTGELFF. The DNA for the CDR3 is TGTGCCAGCAGTGATACCGGGACAGGGAAGAACACCGGGGAGCTGTTTTTT.

The V call is TRBV9, the J call TRBJ2-1; 7 bases match TRBD2. V lost 1 base to trimming and J lost 2 bases; unmatched junction nucleotides: 3. Germline CDR1 is SGDLS and CDR2 is YYNGEE. The CDR3 has 15 residues. Here the CDR3 reads CASSVKLATYNEQFF. The CDR3 DNA reads as TGTGCCAGCAGCGTAAAACTAGCGACCTACAATGAGCAGTTCTTC.

CDR3 protein: CASSPPGGAVALSSYEQYF. DNA for the CDR3: TGTGCCAGCTCACCACCCGGAGGGGCTGTGGCCTTAAGCTCCTACGAGCAGTACTTC. The chain couples TRBV18 to TRBJ2-7; the D gene is possibly TRBD2 (6 bases). The CDR3 spans 19 residues. Germline-derived CDR1 and CDR2 are KGHSH and LQKENI. Trimming left V 0 bases short and J 0 bases short, with 21 bases between.

The rearrangement uses TRBV7-3 and TRBJ1-1; D perhaps matches TRBD1 (6 bases). CDR3 length equals 13 residues. The V gene lost 3 bases and the J gene lost 8 bases, with 13 bases spanning the gap. CDR1 SGHTA and CDR2 FQGTGA come from the germline V gene. CDR3 sequence reads: CASSLTPGTEAFF. CDR3 in DNA: TGTGCCAGCAGCTTGACCCCCGGGACAGAAGCTTTCTTT.

The chain combines TRBV10-3 with TRBJ2-3, with 7 bases matching TRBD2. The CDR3 sequence is 13 residues long. Trimming removed 9 bases from V and 4 bases from J; junction bases left unmatched: 7. The germline gives CDR1 ENHRY, CDR2 SYGVKD. As DNA, the CDR3 is TGTGCCATGGGAGGGGAAATTCCAGATACGCAGTATTTT. Translated: CAMGGEIPDTQYF.

The chain links TRBV6-5 to TRBJ2-7; 8 bases agree with TRBD2. This CDR3 is built from 16 residues. The germline V gene encodes CDR1 MNHEY and CDR2 SVGAGI. The trim removed 3 bases at V and 4 bases at J, leaving 11 bases unmatched. DNA for the CDR3: TGTGCCAGCAGTTATTCTGGGGCGGGGGGTTATTACGAGCAGTACTTC. It yields the protein CASSYSGAGGYYEQYF.

Here the CDR3 reads CASSQGRAGGSPLHF. DNA for the CDR3: TGCGCCAGCAGCCAAGGGCGTGCAGGGGGTTCACCCCTCCACTTT. The genes are TRBV4-1 and TRBJ1-6; 7 positions agree with TRBD1. The CDR3 contains 15 residues. V was clipped by 1 base and J by 9 bases; unmatched bases: 6. The germline V gene has CDR1 MGHRA and CDR2 YSYEKL.

The chain couples TRBV11-2 to TRBJ2-7, with D possibly matching TRBD2 (6 bases). Per germline, CDR1 SGHAT and CDR2 FQNNGV. With 1 base removed from V and 5 bases from J, the gap between germline ends came to 6 bases. This CDR3 region has 12 residues. The CDR3 loop reads CASSLAGDEQYF. The CDR3 DNA sequence: TGTGCCAGCAGCTTAGCGGGGGACGAGCAGTACTTC.

The V call is TRBV14, the J call TRBJ1-1; possibly TRBD1 for D (5 bases). The CDR3 contains 15 residues. V was pared by 1 base and J by 4 bases, with 13 bases between. The germline V gene encodes CDR1 SGHDN and CDR2 FVKESK. CDR3 in DNA: TGTGCCAGCAGCCAAGTTGGGGGAGGAGGCACTGAAGCTTTCTTT. Translated, it gives CASSQVGGGGTEAFF.

The chain uses TRBV19 and TRBJ2-7; 8 nucleotides agree with TRBD1. Germline V gene data show CDR1 as LNHDA and CDR2 as SQIVND (reference sequence). This CDR3 comprises 14 residues. Unmatched junction bases numbered 4, after V lost 5 bases and J lost 1 base. In DNA form, the CDR3 reads TGTGCCAGTAGTGCCGGGACAGGATCCTACGAGCAGTACTTC. Protein sequence: CASSAGTGSYEQYF.